The rows below give T cell receptor beta chains drawn from one sample of a study of CD8 T cells in ankylosing spondylitis. TCRdb ran MiXCR on the 5' RACE reads and lists one entry per CDR3 protein. Of roughly 700,000 distinct CDR3 sequences listed, 19% are singletons. The sequenced sample was blood, either unsorted or a sorted T cell fraction (not recorded which). These TCRs come from a male donor with ankylosing spondylitis. The CDR3 runs from the conserved cysteine through the conserved F or W. A D gene is named only where the DNA matches it firmly. Expanded clones get a size class; other rows say once, few or many, or leave the size out.

NA NA TRBJ1-1 TRBV6-1 CASSKLTGNTEAFF TGTGCCAGCAGTAAACTGACAGGGAACACTGAAGCTTTCTTT
NA NA TRBJ2-2 TRBV27 CASSLYGRAGELFF TGTGCCAGCAGTTTATACGGGAGAGCCGGGGAGCTGTTTTTT
NA NA TRBJ2-2 TRBV20-1 CSATGLYTGELFF TGCAGTGCTACCGGACTTTACACCGGGGAGCTGTTTTTT
NA TRBD2 TRBJ2-1 TRBV27 CASSSGLAGGWGSYNEQFF TGTGCCAGCAGTTCAGGACTAGCGGGAGGTTGGGGCTCCTACAATGAGCAGTTCTTC
few TRBD1 TRBJ2-4 TRBV20-1 CSAGDRGGRMGNIQYF TGCAGTGCTGGGGACAGGGGCGGCCGGATGGGAAACATTCAGTACTTC
NA NA TRBJ1-2 TRBV6-2/TRBV6-3 CASSNQGKNYGYTF TGTGCCAGCTCTAACCAGGGGAAAAACTATGGCTACACCTTC
NA TRBD1 TRBJ2-7 TRBV5-1 CASRVGTGDYEQYF TGCGCCAGCCGAGTTGGGACAGGGGACTACGAGCAGTACTTC
many TRBD1 TRBJ1-4 TRBV7-9 CASSPPIETGGSEKLFF TGTGCCAGCAGCCCCCCTATCGAAACAGGGGGCTCTGAAAAACTGTTTTTT
NA NA TRBJ2-2 TRBV7-9 CASSARGNGELFF TGTGCCAGCAGCGCGAGGGGAAACGGGGAGCTGTTTTTT
NA NA TRBJ2-1 TRBV28 CASSSRSYNEQFF TGTGCCAGCTCGAGTCGCTCCTACAATGAGCAGTTCTTC
once NA TRBJ1-1 TRBV6-1 CANRVPSGNTEAFF TGTGCCAACAGAGTTCCGTCGGGGAACACTGAAGCTTTCTTT
few NA TRBJ1-1 TRBV7-9 CASSLTPQNTDSFF TGTGCCAGCAGCTTAACCCCACAGAACACTGATTCTTTCTTT
NA TRBD2 TRBJ2-7 TRBV3-1 CASSQDPAGDYEQYF TGTGCCAGCAGCCAAGATCCCGCGGGGGACTACGAGCAGTACTTC
NA NA TRBJ2-3 TRBV29-1 CSVDGGYTQYF TGCAGCGTTGACGGTGGGTACACGCAGTATTTT
NA NA TRBJ2-7 TRBV6-1 CASYDRAYEQYF TGTGCCAGCTACGACAGAGCCTACGAGCAGTACTTC
few NA TRBJ2-3 TRBV24-1 CATSDGSTDTQYF TGTGCCACCAGTGATGGCAGCACAGATACGCAGTATTTT
few NA TRBJ2-1 TRBV5-1 CASSLALASYNEQFF TGCGCCAGCAGCTTGGCGCTAGCGAGTTACAATGAGCAGTTCTTC
NA TRBD2 TRBJ2-1 TRBV3-1 CASSPLAGGPSNEQFF TGTGCCAGCAGCCCCCTAGCGGGGGGGCCTTCCAATGAGCAGTTCTTC